The 9 T cell receptor beta chains below all came from one sample that was sequenced in a study of Graves' ophthalmopathy and Graves' hyperthyroidism listed by TCRdb under 2018. The instrument given in TCRdb is Illumina HiSeq 2000. For repertoire sequencing, the TCR beta CDR3 regions were amplified from RNA transcripts. A first-round RT-PCR used HTBI primers with the Qiagen OneStep RT-PCR kit, followed by a second-round multiplex PCR, size selection and purification. Starting from the raw public reads, TCRdb applied fastp trimming at Q25, assembled clones with MiXCR and retained in-frame beta chains. Every entry covers one CDR3 protein and lists the most common genes and DNA from its rows. The sample table holds 500,000 to 700,000 distinct CDR3 sequences, of which 22% were seen once. The ten largest account for approximately 6.5% of the sample. Sequenced material: peripheral blood. The receptors come from a woman under 30 with stable Graves' hyperthyroidism. Some clones in this sample may be carry-over from other donors' samples. Donor details come from another sample of the same person, matched by shared clones.

The chain combines TRBV7-9 with TRBJ2-2; tentatively, D is TRBD1 (5 bases). This CDR3 region has 15 residues. CDR1 SEHNR and CDR2 FQNEAQ come from the germline V gene (reference sequence). The V end was cut by 2 bases, the J end by 3 bases, with 10 bases between. CDR3 amino acids: CASSLIGAHTGELFF. The CDR3 region has the DNA TGTGCCAGCAGCTTAATAGGGGCTCACACCGGGGAGCTGTTTTTT.

This clonotype was seen repeatedly, ten times or more. This chain uses TRBV28 with TRBJ2-7; D gene unclear. With 5 bases removed from V and 3 bases from J, the gap between germline ends came to 11 bases. CDR3 length: 13 residues. The germline gives CDR1 MDHEN, CDR2 SYDVKM. In DNA form, the CDR3 reads TGTGCCAGCAGTAAACCGCACCTCTACGAGCAGTACTTC. Translation gives CASSKPHLYEQYF.

This clonotype was detected ten times or more. The genes are TRBV24-1 and TRBJ2-5, with TRBD1 matching over 8 bases. This CDR3 is built from 16 residues. CDR1 and CDR2 (germline): KGHDR, SFDVKD. Trimming took 5 bases from V and 0 from J; bases not matched to a gene: 7. The DNA of the CDR3 is TGTGCCACCAGTGGAGCCAGGGGGCGGTACCAAGAGACCCAGTACTTC. Amino acids: CATSGARGRYQETQYF.

The table lists this clonotype with a few counts. The chain combines TRBV5-1 with TRBJ2-7, with a weak D call TRBD1 (7 bases). The V and J ends lost 6 bases and 3 bases respectively, with 16 bases between them. The germline gives CDR1 SGHRS, CDR2 YFSETQ. The CDR3 has 14 residues. The CDR3 region is CASTEGTEGYEQYF. The CDR3 DNA follows: TGCGCCAGCACGGAGGGGACAGAGGGCTACGAGCAGTACTTC.

This clonotype was counted at least ten times. J is TRBJ1-3 and V is TRBV6-5; D not resolved. The germline V gene encodes CDR1 MNHEY and CDR2 SVGAGI. The CDR3 is 15 amino acids. V dropped 0 bases and J dropped 2 bases, with 8 bases sitting between them. This chain's CDR3 is CASSYSSGTGNTIYF. The CDR3 DNA sequence: TGTGCCAGCAGTTACTCATCAGGAACTGGAAACACCATATATTTT.

The table lists this clonotype with many counts. The V gene is TRBV6-5, the J gene TRBJ2-5; D might be TRBD1 (7 bases). The CDR3 is 17 amino acids. With 5 bases removed from V and 4 bases from J, the gap between germline ends came to 23 bases. Germline V gene sequence: CDR1 MNHEY, CDR2 SVGAGI. The CDR3: CASSTLQGGGVRETQYF. The CDR3 DNA reads as TGTGCCAGCAGTACCCTCCAAGGAGGGGGCGTTCGAGAGACCCAGTACTTC.

Only a few counts were recorded for this clonotype. The chain couples TRBV24-1 to TRBJ2-5, with a tentative D call TRBD1 (8 bases). With 5 bases removed from V and 2 bases from J, the gap between germline ends came to 23 bases. Germline CDR1 is KGHDR and CDR2 is SFDVKD. This CDR3 region has 18 residues. CDR3: CATSVNRGRDSIQETQYF. CDR3 coding DNA: TGTGCCACCAGTGTAAACAGGGGGAGGGACTCTATACAAGAGACCCAGTACTTC.

Points on this clonotype: Just one base apart from a much larger clone, this may be a read error. The genes are TRBV6-5 and TRBJ2-4, with 10 bases that match TRBD1. There are 16 residues in the CDR3. Per germline, CDR1 MNHEY and CDR2 SVGAGI. The CDR3 sequence: CASSSWGTGVKNIKYF. CDR3 nucleotides: TGTGCCAGCAGTTCCTGGGGGACAGGGGTCAAAAACATTAAGTACTTC.

This clonotype came up many times. The chain couples TRBV5-1 to TRBJ1-2; 8 bases agree with TRBD1. CDR1 and CDR2 (germline): SGHRS, YFSETQ. The CDR3 is 15 amino acids. The V gene end was trimmed by 0 bases and the J gene end by 4 bases; junction bases not matched to a gene: 5. CDR3 in amino acids: CASSLGDRGSYGYTF. CDR3 DNA sequence: TGCGCCAGCAGCTTGGGAGACAGGGGTAGCTATGGCTACACCTTC.